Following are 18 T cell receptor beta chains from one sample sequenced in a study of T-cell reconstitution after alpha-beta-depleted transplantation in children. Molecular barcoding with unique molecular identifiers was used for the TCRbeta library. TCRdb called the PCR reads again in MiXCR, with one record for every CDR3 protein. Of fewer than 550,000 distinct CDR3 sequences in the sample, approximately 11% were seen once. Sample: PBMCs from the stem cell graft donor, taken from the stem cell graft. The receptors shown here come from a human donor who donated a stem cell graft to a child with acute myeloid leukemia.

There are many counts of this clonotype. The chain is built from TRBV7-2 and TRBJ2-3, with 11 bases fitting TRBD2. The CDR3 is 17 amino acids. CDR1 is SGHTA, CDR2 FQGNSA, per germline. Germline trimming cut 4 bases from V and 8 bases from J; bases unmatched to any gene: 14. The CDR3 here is CASSSLLLAGGTGTQYF. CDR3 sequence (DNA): TGTGCCAGCAGCTCCCTCCTCCTAGCGGGAGGTACGGGTACGCAGTATTTT. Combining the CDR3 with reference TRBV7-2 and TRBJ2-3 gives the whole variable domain GAGVSQSPSNKVTEKGKDVELRCDPISGHTALYWYRQSLGQGLEFLIYFQGNSAPDKSGLPSDRFSAERTGGSVSTLTIQRTQQEDSAVYLCASSSLLLAGGTGTQYFGPGTRLTVL.

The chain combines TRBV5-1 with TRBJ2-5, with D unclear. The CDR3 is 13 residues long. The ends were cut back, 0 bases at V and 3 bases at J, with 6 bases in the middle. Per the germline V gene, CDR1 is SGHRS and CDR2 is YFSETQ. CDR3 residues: CASSLEPKETQYF. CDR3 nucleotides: TGCGCCAGCAGCTTGGAGCCGAAAGAGACCCAGTACTTC. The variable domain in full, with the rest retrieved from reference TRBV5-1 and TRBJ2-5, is KAGVTQTPRYLIKTRGQQVTLSCSPISGHRSVSWYQQTPGQGLQFLFEYFSETQRNKGNFPGRFSGRQFSNSRSEMNVSTLELGDSALYLCASSLEPKETQYFGPGTRLLVL.

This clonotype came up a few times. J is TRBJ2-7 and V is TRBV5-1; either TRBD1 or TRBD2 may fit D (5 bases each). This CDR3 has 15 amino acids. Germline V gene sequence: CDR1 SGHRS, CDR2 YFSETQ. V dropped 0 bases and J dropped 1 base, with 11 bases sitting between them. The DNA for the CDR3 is TGCGCCAGCAGCTTGGATGGGACGGGTTCCTACGAGCAGTACTTC. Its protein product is CASSLDGTGSYEQYF.

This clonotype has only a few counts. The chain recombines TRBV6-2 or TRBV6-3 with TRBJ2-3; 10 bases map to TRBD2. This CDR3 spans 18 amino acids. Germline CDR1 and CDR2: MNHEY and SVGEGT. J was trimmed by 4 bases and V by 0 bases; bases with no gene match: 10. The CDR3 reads CASSYSGTLAGVSDTQYF. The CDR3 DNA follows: TGTGCCAGCAGTTACTCGGGCACGCTAGCGGGAGTGTCAGATACGCAGTATTTT.

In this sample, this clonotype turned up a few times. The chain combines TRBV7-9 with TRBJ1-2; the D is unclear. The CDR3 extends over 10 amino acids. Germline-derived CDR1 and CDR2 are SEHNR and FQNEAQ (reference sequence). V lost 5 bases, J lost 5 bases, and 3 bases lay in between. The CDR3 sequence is CASSLYGYTF. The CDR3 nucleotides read TGTGCCAGCAGCCTATATGGCTACACCTTC.

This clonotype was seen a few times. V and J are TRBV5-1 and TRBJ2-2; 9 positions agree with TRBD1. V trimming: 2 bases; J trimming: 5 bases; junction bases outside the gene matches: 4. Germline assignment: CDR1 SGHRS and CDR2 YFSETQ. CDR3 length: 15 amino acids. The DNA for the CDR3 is TGCGCCAGCAGCTTAACAGGGGGCGAGACCGGGGAGCTGTTTTTT. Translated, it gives CASSLTGGETGELFF.

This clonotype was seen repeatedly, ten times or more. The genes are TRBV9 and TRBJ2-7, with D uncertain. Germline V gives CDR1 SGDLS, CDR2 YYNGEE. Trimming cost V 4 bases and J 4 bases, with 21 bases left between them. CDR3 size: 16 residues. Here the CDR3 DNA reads TGTGCCAGCAGCATCCAAGGCCGGGCTCGTATATACGAGCAGTACGTC. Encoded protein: CASSIQGRARIYEQYV.

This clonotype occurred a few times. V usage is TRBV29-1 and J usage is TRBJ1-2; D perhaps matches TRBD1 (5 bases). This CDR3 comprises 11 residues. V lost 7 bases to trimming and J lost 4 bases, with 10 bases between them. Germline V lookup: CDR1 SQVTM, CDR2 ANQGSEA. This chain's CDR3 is CSGGSIYGYTF. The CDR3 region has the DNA TGCAGCGGGGGCAGCATCTATGGCTACACCTTC.

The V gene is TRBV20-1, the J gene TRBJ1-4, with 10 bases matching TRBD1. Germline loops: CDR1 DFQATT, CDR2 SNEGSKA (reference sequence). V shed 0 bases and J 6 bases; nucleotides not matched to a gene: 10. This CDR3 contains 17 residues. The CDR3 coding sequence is TGCAGTGCTAGAGATACGATAAGAGGGACAGGGGATGAAAAACTGTTTTTT. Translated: CSARDTIRGTGDEKLFF.

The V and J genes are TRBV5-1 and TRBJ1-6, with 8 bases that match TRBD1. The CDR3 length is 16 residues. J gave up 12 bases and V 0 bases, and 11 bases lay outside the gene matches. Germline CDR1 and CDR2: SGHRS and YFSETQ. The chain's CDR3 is CASSLEGQASRGPLHF. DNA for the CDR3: TGCGCCAGCAGCTTGGAGGGACAGGCCAGTCGGGGACCCCTCCACTTT.

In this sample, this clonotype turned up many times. Here the CDR3 reads CASSLGQGVNYGYTF. CDR3 in DNA: TGCGCCAGCAGCTTGGGCCAGGGGGTAAACTATGGCTACACCTTC. The genes are TRBV5-1 and TRBJ1-2, with 7 bases aligning to TRBD1. Germline CDR1 is SGHRS and CDR2 is YFSETQ. After removal of 0 bases from V and 2 bases from J, the junction contained 4 bases not matched to a gene. CDR3 length equals 15 residues.

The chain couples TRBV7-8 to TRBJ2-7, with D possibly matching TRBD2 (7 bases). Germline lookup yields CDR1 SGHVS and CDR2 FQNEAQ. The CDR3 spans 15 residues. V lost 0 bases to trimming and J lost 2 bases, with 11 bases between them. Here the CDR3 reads CASSLAAGATYEQYV. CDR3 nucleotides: TGTGCCAGCAGCTTAGCGGCGGGGGCCACCTACGAGCAGTACGTC.

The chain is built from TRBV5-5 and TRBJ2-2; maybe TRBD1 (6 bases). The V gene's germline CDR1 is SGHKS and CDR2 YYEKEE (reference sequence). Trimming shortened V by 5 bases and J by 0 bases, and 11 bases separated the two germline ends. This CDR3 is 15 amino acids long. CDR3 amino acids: CASRLTGSNTGELFF. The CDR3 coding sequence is TGTGCCAGCAGGCTGACAGGCTCGAACACCGGGGAGCTGTTTTTT.

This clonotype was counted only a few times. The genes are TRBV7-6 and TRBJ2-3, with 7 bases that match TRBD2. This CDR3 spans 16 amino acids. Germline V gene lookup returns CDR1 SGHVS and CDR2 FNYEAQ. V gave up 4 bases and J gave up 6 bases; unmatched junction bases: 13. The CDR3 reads CASSSRLADNTDTQYF. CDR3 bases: TGTGCCAGCAGCTCCCGGCTAGCGGATAATACGGATACGCAGTATTTT.

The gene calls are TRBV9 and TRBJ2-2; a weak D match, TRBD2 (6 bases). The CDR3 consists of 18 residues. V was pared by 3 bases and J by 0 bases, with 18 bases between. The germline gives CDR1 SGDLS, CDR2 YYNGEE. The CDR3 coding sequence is TGTGCCAGCAGCGGCCTAGGGGATAGCGGAACGAACACCGGGGAGCTGTTTTTT. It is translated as CASSGLGDSGTNTGELFF.

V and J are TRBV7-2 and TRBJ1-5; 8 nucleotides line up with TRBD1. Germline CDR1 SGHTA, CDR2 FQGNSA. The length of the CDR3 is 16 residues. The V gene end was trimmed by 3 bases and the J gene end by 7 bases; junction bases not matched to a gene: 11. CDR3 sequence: CASSFKTGGSPQPQHF. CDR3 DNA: TGTGCCAGCAGCTTTAAAACAGGGGGGAGTCCCCAGCCCCAGCATTTT.

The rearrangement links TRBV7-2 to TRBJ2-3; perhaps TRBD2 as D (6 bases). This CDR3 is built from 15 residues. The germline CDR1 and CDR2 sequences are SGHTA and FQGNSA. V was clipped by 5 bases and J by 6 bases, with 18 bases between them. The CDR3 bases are TGTGCCAGCAGCGAAGGGGACTCTCGAGGGGATACGCAGTATTTT. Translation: CASSEGDSRGDTQYF.

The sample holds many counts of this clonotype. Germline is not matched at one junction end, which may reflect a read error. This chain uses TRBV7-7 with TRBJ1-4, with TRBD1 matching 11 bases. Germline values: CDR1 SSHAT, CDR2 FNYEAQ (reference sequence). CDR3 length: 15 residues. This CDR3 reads CASSRGQGDNEKLFF. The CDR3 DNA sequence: TGTGCTAGCAGCCGGGGACAGGGGGATAATGAAAAACTGTTTTTT.